This is a list of T cell receptor beta chains from one sample in a study of vaccination and CD4 T cells after COVID-19. These receptors' antigens are unknown. TCRdb itself ran the PCR reads through MiXCR, one entry per CDR3 protein. This repertoire shows 8,500 to 10,000 distinct CDR3 sequences, about 60% found once; its top ten account for around 7.6%. The material sequenced was CD4+ T cells from blood, cultured in vitro. The receptors stem from a human donor who had recovered from COVID-19. The CDR3 runs from the conserved cysteine through the conserved F or W. The D gene is left open where the match is weak. A row's size may be missing; if present it is once, few, many or a size class.

>TRBD1|TRBV11-1|TRBJ1-6|-|15
TGTGCCAGCAGCCTACGGACAGGGAATAATTCACCCCTCCACTTT
CASSLRTGNNSPLHF
>-|TRBV18|TRBJ1-5|-|13
TGTGCCAGCTCACCAGAGCTTTATCAGCCCCAGCATTTT
CASSPELYQPQHF
>-|TRBV12-3/TRBV12-4|TRBJ1-2|-|14
TGTGCCAGCAGTCTTTCAGGGGCCAACTATGGCTACACCTTC
CASSLSGANYGYTF
>TRBD1|TRBV27|TRBJ1-1|-|14
TGTGCCAGCAGTCTAGGGGGCGCGGACACTGAAGCTTTCTTT
CASSLGGADTEAFF
>-|TRBV12-3/TRBV12-4|TRBJ2-3|-|13
TGTGCCAGCAGTATGGTAGGCACAGATACGCAGTATTTT
CASSMVGTDTQYF
>TRBD1|TRBV7-2|TRBJ1-2|-|18
TGTGCCAGCAGCTTATTGAGTTTTGGCCAGGGGGGTCGTGATGGCTACACCTTC
CASSLLSFGQGGRDGYTF
>-|TRBV6-1|TRBJ1-5|few|15
TGTGCCAGCACTATAATACAGGGTGGGAATCAGCCCCAGCATTTT
CASTIIQGGNQPQHF
>-|TRBV10-3|TRBJ1-2|-|13
TGTGCCATCAATCCAGGGTCGAACTATGGCTACACCTTC
CAINPGSNYGYTF
>-|TRBV7-9|TRBJ2-3|-|14
TGTGCCAGCAGCCCACGAGGGACCGGTGATACGCAGTATTTT
CASSPRGTGDTQYF
>-|TRBV15|TRBJ1-6|-|19
TGTGCCACCGCCACGACAACCCCAGACAGGCTCTCCTATAATTCACCCCTCCACTTT
CATATTTPDRLSYNSPLHF
>-|TRBV29-1|TRBJ1-1|-|13
TGCAGCGCCAAAGGCGGGGCCGACACTGAAGCTTTCTTT
CSAKGGADTEAFF
>TRBD1|TRBV24-1|TRBJ2-3|-|16
TGTGCCACCAGTGATTTCGTCAGGGGGCGCACAGATACGCAGTATTTT
CATSDFVRGRTDTQYF
>-|TRBV6-1|TRBJ1-1|medium-sized|12
TGTGCCACCTCTTTAGACATCAGTGAAGCTTTCTTT
CATSLDISEAFF
>-|TRBV20-1|TRBJ2-5|-|15
TGCAGTGCTAGAGATCGACGGCGCATACAGGAGACCCAGTACTTC
CSARDRRRIQETQYF
>TRBD1|TRBV24-1|TRBJ1-2|-|16
TGTGCCACCAGTGACAACAGGGGTCCGACTAACTATGGCTACACCTTC
CATSDNRGPTNYGYTF
>TRBD1|TRBV7-2|TRBJ1-2|-|14
TGTGCCAGCAGCCGGGACAGAAGTAACTATGGCTACACCTTC
CASSRDRSNYGYTF
>-|TRBV2|TRBJ2-5|-|12
TGTGCCACTAGCCAAGCCGGGGAGACCCAGTACTTC
CATSQAGETQYF
>TRBD2|TRBV20-1|TRBJ2-3|-|12
TGCAGCCGGACTAGCGGCACAGATACGCAGTATTTT
CSRTSGTDTQYF
>-|TRBV28|TRBJ1-2|-|13
TGTGCCAGCAAGTTAGGGGGAGCCTATGGCTACACCTTC
CASKLGGAYGYTF
>-|TRBV7-2|TRBJ1-5|-|16
TGTGCCAGCAGCTTAGCCGGGGCTCCCGTCAATCAGCCCCAGCATTTT
CASSLAGAPVNQPQHF
>TRBD2|TRBV20-1|TRBJ2-1|few|19
TGCAGTGCTAGGAGTACTAGCGGGGGGGCCCTTTTTTCCGGAGATGAGCAGTTCTTC
CSARSTSGGALFSGDEQFF
>-|TRBV7-2|TRBJ2-5|-|13
TGTGCCAGCAGCCGGGGGTTTCAAGAGACCCAGTACTTC
CASSRGFQETQYF
>-|TRBV6-1|TRBJ1-2|few|13
TGTGCCAGCAGATCGGACAAGGTCTATGGCTACACCTTC
CASRSDKVYGYTF
>-|TRBV9|TRBJ2-5|-|13
TGTGCCAGCAGCGTAGCTCTGGGAGAGACCCAGTACTTC
CASSVALGETQYF
>TRBD1|TRBV7-2|TRBJ1-2|few|15
TGTGCCAGCAGCTTAGAGCCGGGACAGGGAAGCGGCTACACCTTC
CASSLEPGQGSGYTF
>-|TRBV20-1|TRBJ1-1|few|15
TGCAGTGCTCAGAGCCGGGGGGGTCGGGGCACTGAAGCTTTCTTT
CSAQSRGGRGTEAFF
>-|TRBV7-2|TRBJ2-7|-|14
TGTGCCAGCAGCTCACGGACAACCGCCTACGAGCAGTACTTC
CASSSRTTAYEQYF
>-|TRBV5-1|TRBJ1-5|-|15
TGCGCCAGCAGAGTAGCTCCCGGGGGCAATCAGCCCCAGCATTTT
CASRVAPGGNQPQHF
>-|TRBV7-9|TRBJ1-2|few|11
TGTGCCAGCAGCCAGGGTTCAGGCTACACCTTC
CASSQGSGYTF
>-|TRBV7-3|TRBJ2-3|-|13
TGTGCCAGCAGCTTAACCTACACAGATACGCAGTATTTT
CASSLTYTDTQYF
>TRBD2|TRBV2|TRBJ2-1|-|15
TGTGCCAGCAGTGTGCAAGCGGGAACCAACAATGAGCAGTTCTTC
CASSVQAGTNNEQFF
>-|TRBV15|TRBJ2-3|-|14
TGTGCCACCAGCAAAAAAGGGGGCGGGGGTGTGCAGTATTTT
CATSKKGGGGVQYF
>-|TRBV20-1|TRBJ2-7|medium-sized|13
TGCAGTGCTAGGGCAGACAGAGCTACGAAGCAGTACTTC
CSARADRATKQYF
>-|TRBV6-1|TRBJ1-5|-|15
TGTGCCAGCAGTGAAAGGGTCAGGGGCAATCAGCCCCAGCATTTT
CASSERVRGNQPQHF
>-|TRBV10-3|TRBJ1-5|-|13
TGTGCCATCAACGGACAGAGCAATCAGCCCCAGCATTTT
CAINGQSNQPQHF